This T cell receptor (beta chain) was observed in a study of blood T cell repertoires in COVID-19. Here immunoSEQ multiplex PCR was the method, and the copy in TCRdb shows in-frame clones only, minus some. The sample yields approximately 210,000 clones, approximately 91% seen once. This clone was counted between two and nine times. The CDR3 is 16 amino acids. The ends lost 5 bases at V and 6 bases at J; junction bases unmatched: 13. Germline V gene sequence: CDR1 SGHVS, CDR2 FQNEAQ. Sequencing was done on a sample of peripheral blood. The rearrangement uses TRBV7-8 and TRBJ1-5; 7 bases are a match to TRBD1. The TCR sequence derives from a woman aged 40-49 years with acute or convalescent COVID-19. The chain's CDR3 is CASSPDRWRSGQPQHF. The CDR3 DNA follows: TGTGCCAGCAGCCCGGACAGGTGGCGATCGGGTCAGCCCCAGCATTTT.